This passage covers 7 T cell receptor beta chains from one sample sequenced in a study of T-cell memory formation after mild COVID-19. Using its own MiXCR run on the 5' RACE reads, TCRdb lists one record per CDR3 protein. The sample holds about 400,000 distinct CDR3 sequences, about 17% seen once. Sequencing was done on a sample of PBMCs or a T cell subset sorted from them (not recorded which). Receptors were obtained from a man aged 18 to 30 who had mild COVID-19 (a few samples of this study predate the infection). Cell type and time point are not known.

J is TRBJ2-4 and V is TRBV29-1; D unresolved. The length of the CDR3 is 17 residues. The V gene's germline CDR1 is SQVTM and CDR2 ANQGSEA. V was trimmed by 7 bases and J by 2 bases, leaving 24 bases between them. The CDR3 region has the DNA TGCAGCGGCATTCTGCCTCCAGGTGGAATATCCAAAAACATTCAGTACTTC. The encoded protein is CSGILPPGGISKNIQYF.

The rearrangement links TRBV12-3 or TRBV12-4 to TRBJ1-4; 8 nucleotides agree with TRBD1. V trimming: 6 bases; J trimming: 7 bases; junction bases outside the gene matches: 4. The CDR3 covers 13 residues. CDR3 sequence: CASSWTGTEKLFF. The DNA of the CDR3 is TGTGCCAGCAGCTGGACAGGGACTGAAAAACTGTTTTTT.

CDR3: CASSAGWLGTKKLFF. In DNA form, the CDR3 reads TGTGCCAGCAGCGCCGGATGGCTTGGAACTAAAAAACTGTTTTTT. The J gene is TRBJ1-4, the V gene TRBV11-2; no clear D gene. V shed 5 bases and J shed 9 bases, with 19 bases lying between them. Germline CDR1 reads SGHAT; CDR2 reads FQNNGV. The CDR3 has 15 residues.

This chain connects TRBV11-2 to TRBJ2-4; the D is unclear. The CDR3 is 11 residues long. CDR1 and CDR2 from the germline V gene are SGHAT and FQNNGV. The germline V and J ends were trimmed by 4 bases and 9 bases, with 7 bases remaining between them. CDR3 loop: CASSSGTIQYF. In DNA, the CDR3 is TGTGCCAGCAGCTCCGGCACCATTCAGTACTTC.

This clonotype came up a few times. V and J are TRBV12-3 or TRBV12-4 and TRBJ2-5; 7 nucleotides line up with TRBD2. J gave up 1 base and V 6 bases, and 5 bases lay outside the gene matches. CDR3 length: 14 residues. The CDR3 loop reads CASSPPSGQETQYF. As DNA, the CDR3 is TGTGCCAGCAGCCCTCCTAGCGGCCAAGAGACCCAGTACTTC.

This clonotype was seen more than once but under ten times. The chain has TRBV7-2 and TRBJ1-2, with D hard to call. Germline V CDR1 and CDR2: SGHTA, FQGNSA. Trimming took off 2 bases at V and 2 bases at J, with 18 bases between the two ends. There are 17 residues in the CDR3. In DNA form, the CDR3 reads TGTGCCAGCAGCTTAATGGGGATCACTCAACTCAACTATGGCTACACCTTC. Amino acids: CASSLMGITQLNYGYTF.

This clonotype was observed a handful of times. This chain connects TRBV11-3 to TRBJ2-5; D is unresolved. The CDR3 totals 14 residues. Between the trimmed V and J ends, which lost 4 bases and 5 bases, there was a span of 14 bases. The germline CDR1 and CDR2 sequences are SGHNT and YENEEA. The CDR3 nucleotides read TGTGCCAGCAGCTCCGCAGGAGTCGAGGAGACCCAGTACTTC. It is translated as CASSSAGVEETQYF.